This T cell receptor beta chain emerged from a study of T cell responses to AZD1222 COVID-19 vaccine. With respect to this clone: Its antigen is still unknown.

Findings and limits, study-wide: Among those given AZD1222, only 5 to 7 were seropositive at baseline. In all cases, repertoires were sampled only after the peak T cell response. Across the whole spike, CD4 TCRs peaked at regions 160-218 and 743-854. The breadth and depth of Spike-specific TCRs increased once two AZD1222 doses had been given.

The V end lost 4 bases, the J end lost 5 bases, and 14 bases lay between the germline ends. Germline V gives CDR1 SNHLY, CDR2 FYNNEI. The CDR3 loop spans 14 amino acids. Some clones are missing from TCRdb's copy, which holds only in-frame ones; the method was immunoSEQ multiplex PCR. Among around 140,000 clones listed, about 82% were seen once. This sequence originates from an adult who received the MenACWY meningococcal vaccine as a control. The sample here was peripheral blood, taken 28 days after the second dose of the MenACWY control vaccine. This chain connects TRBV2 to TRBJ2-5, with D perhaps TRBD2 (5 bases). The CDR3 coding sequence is TGTGCCAGCAGTGCCCGGGGTCGTGGGGAGACCCAGTACTTC. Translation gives CASSARGRGETQYF. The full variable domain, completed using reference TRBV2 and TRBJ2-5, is EPEVTQTPSHQVTQMGQEVILRCVPISNHLYFYWYRQILGQKVEFLVSFYNNEISEKSEIFDDQFSVERPDGSNFTLKIRSTKLEDSAMYFCASSARGRGETQYFGPGTRLLVL.